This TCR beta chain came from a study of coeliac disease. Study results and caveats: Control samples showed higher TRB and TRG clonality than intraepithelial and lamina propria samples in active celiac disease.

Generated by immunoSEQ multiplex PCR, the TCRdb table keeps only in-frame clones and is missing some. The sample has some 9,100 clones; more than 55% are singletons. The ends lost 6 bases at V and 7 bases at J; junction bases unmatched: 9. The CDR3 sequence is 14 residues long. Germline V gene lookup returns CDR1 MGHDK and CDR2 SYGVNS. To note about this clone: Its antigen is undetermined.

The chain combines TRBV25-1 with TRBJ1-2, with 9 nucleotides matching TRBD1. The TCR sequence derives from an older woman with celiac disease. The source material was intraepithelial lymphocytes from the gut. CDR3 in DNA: TGTGCCAGCAGCCCCTCGACAGGGGGTCTTGGCTACACCTTC. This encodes CASSPSTGGLGYTF.